This T cell receptor beta chain was retrieved from a study of T cells in Graves' hyperthyroidism and ophthalmopathy. RNA transcripts served as the template for amplifying TCR beta CDR3 regions. First-round RT-PCR of the TCR CDR3 relied on the HTBI primer set. Via MiXCR, TCRdb re-called the multiplex PCR reads, giving one row per CDR3 protein. The sample holds about 570,000 distinct CDR3 sequences; approximately 15% are singletons and the top ten take about 14%. Lactation, pregnancy, other autoimmune disease or uncontrolled infection excluded patients. The diagnoses drew upon clinical symptoms, serum thyroxine and TRAb, thyroid ultrasound and orbital computed tomography. This CDR3 region has 16 residues. Germline V gives CDR1 KGHDR, CDR2 SFDVKD. The junction had 3 bases not matched to a gene; V was cut back by 2 bases and J by 1 base. Notes on the study in general: Ophthalmopathy, which appeared later, was predicted by the model a median approximately 6.7 months before onset.

This clonotype was picked up many times. Its target is unknown. This chain joins TRBV24-1 and TRBJ2-1; 8 nucleotides agree with TRBD2. The TCR sequence derives from a woman between 40 and 55 years old with Graves' hyperthyroidism. The material sequenced was blood. In DNA, the CDR3 is TGTGCCACCAGTGATTCGGTAGCGGGATCCTACAATGAGCAGTTCTTC. Amino acids: CATSDSVAGSYNEQFF.